Listed below are T cell receptor beta chains from one sample, sequenced in a study of blood T cell repertoires in COVID-19. Clones were sequenced by immunoSEQ multiplex PCR, and TCRdb holds only the in-frame ones, with some missing. The sample records about 270,000 clones, around 86% being singletons. Sequenced: peripheral blood. These receptors all come from a middle-aged man with active or convalescent COVID-19. Both conserved end residues are part of each CDR3. D genes are given only for firm matches. A clone size is listed for some rows: how often the clone was seen (once, few, many), or a class if it is expanded.

>-|TRBJ2-4|TRBV7-9|-
CASSYHRALIAKNIQYF
TGTGCCAGCAGCTACCACAGGGCCCTCATAGCCAAAAACATTCAGTACTTC
>once|TRBJ1-1|TRBV2|-
CASSDGEAFF
TGTGCCAGCAGTGACGGGGAAGCTTTCTTT
>-|TRBJ2-7|TRBV30|-
CAWEAGNSYEQYF
TGTGCCTGGGAAGCCGGGAATTCCTACGAGCAGTACTTC
>-|TRBJ1-1|TRBV18|-
CASSPRQRVNTEAFF
TGTGCCAGCTCACCAAGACAGAGAGTGAACACTGAAGCTTTCTTT
>-|TRBJ1-2|TRBV29-1|-
CSVTLIGVWGYTF
TGCAGCGTTACATTGATAGGAGTTTGGGGCTACACCTTC
>-|TRBJ2-7|TRBV11-2|TRBD2
CASSASGGAYEQYF
TGTGCCAGCAGCGCAAGCGGGGGGGCTTACGAGCAGTACTTC
>-|TRBJ1-6|TRBV13|-
CASSLEDMRRSPLHF
TGTGCCAGCAGCTTAGAGGACATGCGGCGTTCACCCCTCCACTTT
>-|TRBJ1-4|TRBV4-1|TRBD1
CASSQVGGTGPYEKLFF
TGCGCCAGCAGCCAAGTGGGGGGGACAGGGCCATATGAAAAACTGTTTTTT
>-|TRBJ1-5|TRBV7-6|TRBD1
CASSAGQGGARLGNQPQHF
TGTGCCAGCAGCGCTGGACAGGGGGGTGCTCGGCTCGGCAATCAGCCCCAGCATTTT
>once|TRBJ2-7|TRBV24-1|TRBD1
CATSFRDRYPSSSYEQYF
TGTGCCACCAGTTTTCGGGACAGGTACCCTTCATCATCCTACGAGCAGTACTTC
>-|TRBJ1-1|TRBV4-1|-
CASSQLIDFRGDTEAFF
TGCGCCAGCAGCCAATTAATTGACTTCAGGGGAGACACTGAAGCTTTCTTT
>-|TRBJ2-7|TRBV11-2|-
CASSPSGSHEQYF
TGTGCCAGCAGCCCGTCAGGGTCCCACGAGCAGTACTTC
>-|TRBJ1-6|TRBV3-1/TRBV3-2|-
CASSLPPAGSPLHF
TGTGCCAGCAGCCTCCCCCCTGCAGGCTCACCCCTCCACTTT
>-|TRBJ2-7|TRBV29-1|TRBD1
CSGGSRDSYEQYF
TGCAGCGGCGGGTCCCGGGACAGCTACGAGCAGTACTTC
>few|TRBJ1-2|TRBV6-5|-
CASSFGQNYGYTF
TGTGCCAGCAGTTTCGGACAGAACTATGGCTACACCTTC
>-|TRBJ1-2|TRBV19|-
CASTPSHSPYGYTF
TGTGCCAGTACCCCATCCCACAGTCCCTATGGCTACACCTTC
>-|TRBJ1-6|TRBV5-1|-
CASSLADTIDNSPLHF
TGCGCCAGCAGCTTGGCCGACACCATAGATAATTCACCCCTCCACTTT
>-|TRBJ1-5|TRBV30|TRBD1
CAWNRQGDQPQHF
TGTGCCTGGAACAGACAGGGGGATCAGCCCCAGCATTTT
>-|TRBJ1-1|TRBV11-3|-
CASSRGGYYVENTEAFF
TGTGCCAGCAGTAGGGGGGGGTATTACGTAGAGAACACTGAAGCTTTCTTT
>few|TRBJ1-2|TRBV5-5|-
CASTPLGGNYGYTF
TGTGCCAGCACCCCCCTCGGGGGGAACTATGGCTACACCTTC
>few|TRBJ2-1|TRBV28|TRBD2
CASSLTAGDYSSYNEQFF
TGTGCCAGCAGTTTAACAGCGGGGGACTACAGCTCCTACAATGAGCAGTTCTTC
>-|TRBJ2-5|TRBV13|TRBD2
CASSPPREGQQETQYF
TGTGCCAGCAGCCCTCCGCGGGAGGGGCAACAAGAGACCCAGTACTTC
>-|TRBJ2-7|TRBV3-1/TRBV3-2|-
CASSQGSGPRSFF
TGTGCCAGCAGCCAAGGATCGGGTCCGAGATCTTTCTTC
>-|TRBJ2-1|TRBV6-5|TRBD1
CASSIKQGAGQFF
TGTGCCAGCAGTATAAAACAGGGGGCTGGGCAGTTCTTC
>-|TRBJ1-3|TRBV4-1|-
CASSHLTFSGNTIYF
TGCGCCAGCAGCCACCTGACATTCTCTGGAAACACCATATATTTT
>-|TRBJ2-2|TRBV25-1|TRBD1
CASRDRETNTGELFF
TGTGCCAGCCGGGACAGGGAAACGAACACCGGGGAGCTGTTTTTT
>-|TRBJ2-3|TRBV5-6|-
CASSYRTGPTDTQYF
TGTGCCAGCAGCTATCGGACTGGACCCACGGATACGCAGTATTTT